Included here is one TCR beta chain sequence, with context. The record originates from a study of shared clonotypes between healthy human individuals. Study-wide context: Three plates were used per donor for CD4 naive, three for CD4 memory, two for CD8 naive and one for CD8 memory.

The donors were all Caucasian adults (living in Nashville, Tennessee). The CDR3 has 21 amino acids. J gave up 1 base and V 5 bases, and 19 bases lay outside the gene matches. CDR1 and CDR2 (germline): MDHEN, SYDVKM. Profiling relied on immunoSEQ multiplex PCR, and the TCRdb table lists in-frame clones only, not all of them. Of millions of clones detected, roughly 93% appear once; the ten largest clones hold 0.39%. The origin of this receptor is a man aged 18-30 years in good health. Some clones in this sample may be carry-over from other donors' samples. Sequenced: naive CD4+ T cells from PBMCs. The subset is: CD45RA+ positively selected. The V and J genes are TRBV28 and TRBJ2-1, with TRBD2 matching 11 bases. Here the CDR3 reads CASSPRPPLAGGRESYNEQFF. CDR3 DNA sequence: TGTGCCAGCAGTCCCCGTCCGCCCCTAGCGGGAGGCCGAGAATCCTACAATGAGCAGTTCTTC.